This T cell receptor beta chain was captured by sequencing in a study of beta chain features in type 1 diabetes. For the study at large: Researchers looked at some 99 million sorted cells across all samples.

cDNA synthesis used the whole RNA isolate, giving expressed TCRB sequences. TCRdb keeps only in-frame clones here, not all; method: immunoSEQ multiplex PCR. Among almost 350,000 clones listed, approximately 9.7% were seen once. Whole-study findings and limits: Shortening of TCRB CDR3s, moderate but significant, appeared in all four CD4+ subsets of Type 1 diabetes patients. A pattern of fewer insertions and more deletions at VDJ junctions was seen in type 1 diabetes patients. Whether TCRB rearrangement is influenced by HLA type went unresolved here.

Based on CD45RO/CCR7/CD25/CD127/CD95/CD27, CD4+ regulatory, stem cell-like memory, naive and central memory cells were sorted. Germline lookup yields CDR1 MDHEN and CDR2 SYDVKM. This CDR3 has 15 residues. V was shortened by 3 bases and J by 2 bases, with 11 bases between the two germline ends. This clone was seen more than once but under ten times. The antigen is undetermined. The source material was central memory CD4+ T cells from blood. This chain uses TRBV28 with TRBJ1-5; D gene uncertain. The receptor was isolated from a young man with type 1 diabetes. DNA of the CDR3: TGTGCCAGCAGTTTGATCGGGGAGGGCAATCAGCCCCAGCATTTT. Its translation is CASSLIGEGNQPQHF.